Each of the 16 T cell receptor beta chains below was sequenced from the same sample in a study of blood T cell repertoires in COVID-19. Sequencing was performed with immunoSEQ multiplex PCR; in TCRdb, only in-frame clones are kept and a portion is missing. Of roughly 52,000 clones in the sample, approximately 80% are singletons; the top ten hold approximately 5.9%. The sample consisted of peripheral blood. These receptor sequences come from a human donor in a cohort sampled during active or convalescent COVID-19.

The genes are TRBV14 and TRBJ1-4; no clear D gene. The CDR3 has 15 amino acids. Germline CDR1 SGHDN, CDR2 FVKESK. Trimming stripped 0 bases from V and 8 bases from J, with 13 bases between. The CDR3 nucleotides read TGTGCCAGCAGCCAAGATTGGGGTACGGGAGAAAAACTGTTTTTT. It is translated as CASSQDWGTGEKLFF.

V and J are TRBV5-4 and TRBJ2-2; possible D gene TRBD1, 5 bases. V was pared by 3 bases and J by 1 base, with 16 bases between. The germline V gene has CDR1 SGHNT and CDR2 YYREEE (reference sequence). This CDR3 is 17 amino acids long. CDR3 amino acids: CASSSVGQGRNTGELFF. As DNA, the CDR3 is TGTGCCAGCAGCTCCGTAGGGCAGGGCCGGAACACCGGGGAGCTGTTTTTT.

This chain links TRBV7-9 with TRBJ2-5; a possible D gene is TRBD1 (6 bases). The germline CDR1 and CDR2 sequences are SEHNR and FQNEAQ (reference sequence). This CDR3 comprises 14 residues. With 6 bases removed from V and 5 bases from J, the gap between germline ends came to 16 bases. CDR3 sequence: CASRIQGVEETQYF. As DNA, the CDR3 is TGTGCCAGCAGAATACAGGGCGTAGAGGAGACCCAGTACTTC.

The chain recombines TRBV6-6 with TRBJ2-1, with D perhaps matching TRBD1 (8 bases). V lost 9 bases and J 4 bases, leaving 19 bases between the germline ends. Germline V lookup: CDR1 MNHNY, CDR2 SVGAGI (reference sequence). CDR3 size: 15 residues. The CDR3 nucleotides are TGTGCCAGTTGGGCGGGGGACAGGCTATACAATGAGCAGTTCTTC. Protein product: CASWAGDRLYNEQFF.

The genes are TRBV28 and TRBJ2-7, with D hard to call. In germline, CDR1 is MDHEN, CDR2 SYDVKM. This CDR3 region has 13 residues. DNA for the CDR3: TGTGCTTCTGATCCAGGTGCCCCATACGAGCAGTACTTC. Residues: CASDPGAPYEQYF.

The V call is TRBV19, the J call TRBJ2-3; 7 nucleotides agree with TRBD2. The CDR3 has 15 amino acids. Germline V CDR1 and CDR2: LNHDA, SQIVND (reference sequence). The trim removed 6 bases at V and 0 bases at J, leaving 6 bases unmatched. Here the CDR3 DNA reads TGTGCCAGTAGAGACCAGCGGGGAAGCACAGATACGCAGTATTTT. Translation gives CASRDQRGSTDTQYF.

V is TRBV4-1 and J is TRBJ1-1, with D tentatively TRBD1 (6 bases). Germline CDR1 MGHRA, CDR2 YSYEKL. Trimming shortened V by 2 bases and J by 5 bases, and 18 bases separated the two germline ends. This CDR3 has 16 residues. CDR3: CASSQSGRRRGTEAFF. The CDR3 nucleotides are TGCGCCAGCAGCCAATCCGGACGACGAAGGGGGACTGAAGCTTTCTTT.

DNA of the CDR3: TGTGCCAGCAGTGCGGGGCGCCAAGAGACCCAGTACTTC. Residues: CASSAGRQETQYF. The genes are TRBV12-3 or TRBV12-4 and TRBJ2-5; maybe TRBD2 (6 bases). Trimming stripped 5 bases from V and 1 base from J, with 8 bases between. The CDR3 loop spans 13 amino acids.

The chain recombines TRBV7-2 with TRBJ2-6, with a weak D call TRBD1 (6 bases). V was pared by 6 bases and J by 0 bases, with 12 bases between. The V gene's germline CDR1 is SGHTA and CDR2 FQGNSA. The length of the CDR3 is 16 residues. CDR3 in amino acids: CASRINRVSGANVLTF. The CDR3, as DNA: TGTGCCAGCAGAATAAACAGGGTCTCTGGGGCCAACGTCCTGACTTTC.

The chain employs TRBV15 and TRBJ2-4; no definite D call. The CDR3 has 13 amino acids. Trimming removed 3 bases at V and 6 bases at J, with 9 bases between. CDR1 and CDR2 (germline): LNHNV, YYDKDF (reference sequence). The CDR3 DNA reads as TGTGCCACCAGCAGCAATGGCGGAAACATTCAGTACTTC. It is translated as CATSSNGGNIQYF.

The chain joins TRBV6-1 to TRBJ2-4, with TRBD2 matching 14 bases. V gave up 3 bases and J gave up 2 bases; unmatched junction bases: 3. The germline V gene encodes CDR1 MNHNS and CDR2 SASEGT. The CDR3 covers 17 residues. CDR3 in DNA: TGTGCCAGCAGTGAGGGACTAGCGGGGGTCCCCAAAAACATTCAGTACTTC. This gives the protein CASSEGLAGVPKNIQYF.

The chain couples TRBV7-6 to TRBJ1-1; 10 bases fit TRBD1. Germline trimming cut 4 bases from V and 11 bases from J; bases unmatched to any gene: 10. CDR1 and CDR2 (germline): SGHVS, FNYEAQ. CDR3 length: 14 amino acids. DNA of the CDR3: TGTGCCAGCAGCTGGGACGACAGGGGGCGGGGCGCTTTCTTT. Translating it yields CASSWDDRGRGAFF. Supplemented by reference TRBV7-6 and TRBJ1-1, the full variable domain reads GAGVSQSPRYKVTKRGQDVALRCDPISGHVSLYWYRQALGQGPEFLTYFNYEAQQDKSGLPNDRFSAERPEGSISTLTIQRTEQRDSAMYRCASSWDDRGRGAFFGQGTRLTVV.

This clone was seen once. The chain combines TRBV12-5 with TRBJ1-2; no clear D gene. The CDR3 is made up of 12 amino acids. V was pared by 6 bases and J by 8 bases, with 13 bases between. The germline gives CDR1 LGHNT, CDR2 FRNRAP. The CDR3 sequence: CASGSLQLGYTF. The DNA of the CDR3 is TGTGCTAGTGGCTCCCTTCAACTCGGCTACACCTTC.

This chain links TRBV4-1 with TRBJ1-5; D is perhaps TRBD1 (5 bases). This CDR3 is 15 amino acids long. V was shortened by 3 bases and J by 6 bases, with 15 bases between the two germline ends. Germline assignment: CDR1 MGHRA and CDR2 YSYEKL. The CDR3 loop reads CASSQRDSDFQPQHF. CDR3 DNA sequence: TGCGCCAGCAGCCAGAGAGACAGCGATTTTCAGCCCCAGCATTTT.

The chain joins TRBV11-2 to TRBJ2-1, with D tentatively TRBD1 (5 bases). The CDR3 length is 16 residues. Per germline, CDR1 SGHAT and CDR2 FQNNGV. Trimming cost V 6 bases and J 0 bases, with 15 bases left between them. The CDR3 DNA is TGTGCCAGCAGAGTTAGCAGGGCCAGCTCCTACAATGAGCAGTTCTTC. This encodes CASRVSRASSYNEQFF. The complete variable domain, with remaining parts taken from reference TRBV11-2 and TRBJ2-1, reads EAGVAQSPRYKIIEKRQSVAFWCNPISGHATLYWYQQILGQGPKLLIQFQNNGVVDDSQLPKDRFSAERLKGVDSTLKIQPAKLEDSAVYLCASRVSRASSYNEQFFGPGTRLTVL.

DNA for the CDR3: TGTGCCAGCAGTTTGAGAGGGAACACCGGGGAGCTGTTTTTT. This codes for CASSLRGNTGELFF. This sequence joins TRBV27 and TRBJ2-2; D call uncertain. Germline loops: CDR1 MNHEY, CDR2 SMNVEV (reference sequence). This CDR3 contains 14 residues. Trimming took off 3 bases at V and 1 base at J, with 6 bases between the two ends.